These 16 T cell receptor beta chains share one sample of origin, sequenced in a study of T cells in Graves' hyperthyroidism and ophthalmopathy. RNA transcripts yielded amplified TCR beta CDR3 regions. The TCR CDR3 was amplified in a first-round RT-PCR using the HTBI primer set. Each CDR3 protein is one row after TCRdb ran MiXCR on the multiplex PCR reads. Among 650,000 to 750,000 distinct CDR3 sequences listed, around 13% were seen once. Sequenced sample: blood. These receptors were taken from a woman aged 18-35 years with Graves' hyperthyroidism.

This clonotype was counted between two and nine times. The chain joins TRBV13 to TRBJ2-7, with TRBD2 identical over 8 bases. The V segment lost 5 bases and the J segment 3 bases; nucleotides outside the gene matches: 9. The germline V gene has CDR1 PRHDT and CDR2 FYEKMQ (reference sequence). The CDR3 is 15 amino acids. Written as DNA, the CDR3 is TGTGCCAGCAGCGAAAGCGGGGGTTCTTACTACGAGCAGTACTTC. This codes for CASSESGGSYYEQYF.

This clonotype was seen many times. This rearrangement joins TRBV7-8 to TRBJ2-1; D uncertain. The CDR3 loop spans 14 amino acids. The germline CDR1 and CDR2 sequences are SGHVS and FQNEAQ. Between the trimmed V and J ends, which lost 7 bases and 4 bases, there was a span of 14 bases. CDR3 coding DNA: TGTGCCAGCACCCCGAAGGTGGGGTACAATGAGCAGTTCTTC. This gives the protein CASTPKVGYNEQFF.

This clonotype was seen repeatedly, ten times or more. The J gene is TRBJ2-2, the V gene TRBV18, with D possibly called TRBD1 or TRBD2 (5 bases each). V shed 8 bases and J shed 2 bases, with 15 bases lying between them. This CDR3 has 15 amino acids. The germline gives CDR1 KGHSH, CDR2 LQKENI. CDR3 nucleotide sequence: TGTGCCAGCAGCCCCGGGACGGTAAACACCGGGGAGCTGTTTTTT. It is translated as CASSPGTVNTGELFF. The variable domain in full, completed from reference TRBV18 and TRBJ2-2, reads NAGVMQNPRHLVRRRGQEARLRCSPMKGHSHVYWYRQLPEEGLKFMVYLQKENIIDESGMPKERFSAEFPKEGPSILRIQQVVRGDSAAYFCASSPGTVNTGELFFGEGSRLTVL.

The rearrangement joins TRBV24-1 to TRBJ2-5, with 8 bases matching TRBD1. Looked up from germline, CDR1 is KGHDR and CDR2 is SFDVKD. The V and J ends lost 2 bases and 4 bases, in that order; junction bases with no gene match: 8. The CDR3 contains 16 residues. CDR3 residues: CATSDSTPDRGETQYF. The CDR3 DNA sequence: TGTGCCACCAGTGATTCCACCCCCGACAGGGGAGAGACCCAGTACTTC.

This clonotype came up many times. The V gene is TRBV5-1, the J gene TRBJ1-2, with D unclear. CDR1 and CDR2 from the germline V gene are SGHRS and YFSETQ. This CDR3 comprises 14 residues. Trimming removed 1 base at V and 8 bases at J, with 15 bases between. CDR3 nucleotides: TGCGCCAGCAGCTTGTATATGGAGGCCAAAGGCTACACCTTC. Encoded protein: CASSLYMEAKGYTF.

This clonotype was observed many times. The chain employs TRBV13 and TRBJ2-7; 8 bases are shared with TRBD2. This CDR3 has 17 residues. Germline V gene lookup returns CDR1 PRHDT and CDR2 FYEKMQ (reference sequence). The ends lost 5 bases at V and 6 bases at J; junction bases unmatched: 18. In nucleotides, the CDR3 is TGTGCCAGCAGCCCCCGGGGTAGCGGGAACCGAAAATCCGAGCAGTACTTC. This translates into CASSPRGSGNRKSEQYF.

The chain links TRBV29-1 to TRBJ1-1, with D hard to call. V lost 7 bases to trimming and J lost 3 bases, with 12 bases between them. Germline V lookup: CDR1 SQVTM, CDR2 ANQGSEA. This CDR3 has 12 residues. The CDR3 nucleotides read TGCAGCGGAGGGTTCGGGTACACTGAAGCTTTCTTT. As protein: CSGGFGYTEAFF.

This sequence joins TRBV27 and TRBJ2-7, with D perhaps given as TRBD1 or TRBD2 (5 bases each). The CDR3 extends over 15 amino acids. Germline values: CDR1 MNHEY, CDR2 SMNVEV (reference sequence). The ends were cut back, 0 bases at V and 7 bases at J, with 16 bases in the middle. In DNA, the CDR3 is TGTGCCAGCAGTTTATCGTGGCAGGGAGTGAGGGAGCAGTACTTC. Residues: CASSLSWQGVREQYF.

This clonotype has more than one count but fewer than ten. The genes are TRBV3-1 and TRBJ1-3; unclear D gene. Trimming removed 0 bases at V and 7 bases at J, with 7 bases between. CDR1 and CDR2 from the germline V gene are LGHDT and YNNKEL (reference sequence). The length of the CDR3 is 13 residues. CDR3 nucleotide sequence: TGTGCCAGCAGCCAAGATGCGGTTAACACCATATATTTT. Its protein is CASSQDAVNTIYF.

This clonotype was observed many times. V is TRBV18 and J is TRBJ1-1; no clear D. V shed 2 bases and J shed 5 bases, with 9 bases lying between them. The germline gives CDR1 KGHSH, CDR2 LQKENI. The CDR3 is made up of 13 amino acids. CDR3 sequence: CASSPALGTEAFF. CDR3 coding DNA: TGTGCCAGCTCACCAGCATTGGGTACTGAAGCTTTCTTT.

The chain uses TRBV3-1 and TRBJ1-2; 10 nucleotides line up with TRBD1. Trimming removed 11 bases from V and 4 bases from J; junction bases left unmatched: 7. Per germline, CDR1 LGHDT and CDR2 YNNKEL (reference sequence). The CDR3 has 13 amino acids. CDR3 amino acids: CAAGGDRGYGYTF. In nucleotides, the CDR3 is TGTGCCGCAGGGGGGGACAGGGGCTATGGCTACACCTTC. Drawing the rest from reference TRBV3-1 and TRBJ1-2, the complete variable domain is DTAVSQTPKYLVTQMGNDKSIKCEQNLGHDTMYWYKQDSKKFLKIMFSYNNKELIINETVPNRFSPKSPDKAHLNLHINSLELGDSAVYFCAAGGDRGYGYTFGSGTRLTVV.

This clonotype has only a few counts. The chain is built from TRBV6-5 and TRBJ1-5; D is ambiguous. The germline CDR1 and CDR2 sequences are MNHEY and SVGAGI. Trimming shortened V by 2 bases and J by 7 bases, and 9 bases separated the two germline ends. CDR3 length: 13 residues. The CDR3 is CASSYRAEQPQHF. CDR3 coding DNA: TGTGCCAGCAGTTACAGAGCGGAACAGCCCCAGCATTTT.

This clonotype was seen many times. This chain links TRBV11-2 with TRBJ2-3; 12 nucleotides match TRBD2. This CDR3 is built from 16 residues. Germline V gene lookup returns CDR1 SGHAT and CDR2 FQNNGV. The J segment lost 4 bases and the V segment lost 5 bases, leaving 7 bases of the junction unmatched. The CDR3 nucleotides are TGTGCCAGCAGCATCCGACTAGCGGGAGAGGCAGATACGCAGTATTTT. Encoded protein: CASSIRLAGEADTQYF.

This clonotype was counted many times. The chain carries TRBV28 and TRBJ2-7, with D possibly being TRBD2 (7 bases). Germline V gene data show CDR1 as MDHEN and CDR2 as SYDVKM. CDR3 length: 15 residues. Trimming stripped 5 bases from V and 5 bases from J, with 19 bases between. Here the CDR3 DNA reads TGTGCCAGCAGTCCCGGGGGGCGGGAGAGTCACGAGCAGTACTTC. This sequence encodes CASSPGGRESHEQYF.

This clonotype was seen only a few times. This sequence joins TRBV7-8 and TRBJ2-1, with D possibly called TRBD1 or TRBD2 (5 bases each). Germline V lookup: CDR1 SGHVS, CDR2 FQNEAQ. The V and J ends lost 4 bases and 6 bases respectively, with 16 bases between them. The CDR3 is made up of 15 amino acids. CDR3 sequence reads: CASSSPGPLPNEQFF. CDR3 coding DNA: TGTGCCAGCAGCTCGCCGGGACCACTTCCCAATGAGCAGTTCTTC.

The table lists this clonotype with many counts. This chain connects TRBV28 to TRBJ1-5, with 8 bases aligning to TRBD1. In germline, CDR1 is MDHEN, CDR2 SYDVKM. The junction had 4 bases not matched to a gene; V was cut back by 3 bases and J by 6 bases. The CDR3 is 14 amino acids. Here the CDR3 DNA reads TGTGCCAGCAGTTTGGGACAGGCGGGTCAGCCCCAGCATTTT. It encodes CASSLGQAGQPQHF.